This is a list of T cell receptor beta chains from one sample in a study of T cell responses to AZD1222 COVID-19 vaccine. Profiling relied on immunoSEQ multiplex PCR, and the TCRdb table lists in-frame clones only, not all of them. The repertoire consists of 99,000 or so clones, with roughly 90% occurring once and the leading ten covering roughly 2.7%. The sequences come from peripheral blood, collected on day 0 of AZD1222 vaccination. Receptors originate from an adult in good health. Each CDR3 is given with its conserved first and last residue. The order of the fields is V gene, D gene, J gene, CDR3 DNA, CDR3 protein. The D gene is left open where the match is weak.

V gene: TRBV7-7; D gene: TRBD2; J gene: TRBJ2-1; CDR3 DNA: TGTGCTAGCAGCTTAGCCCCGCGGGGGGGCCTCAATGAGCAGTTCTTC; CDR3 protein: CASSLAPRGGLNEQFF
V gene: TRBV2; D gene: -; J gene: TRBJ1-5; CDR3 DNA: TGTGCCAGCAGTCGAGTTGAGGGGTCCCAGCCCCAGCATTTT; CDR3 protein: CASSRVEGSQPQHF
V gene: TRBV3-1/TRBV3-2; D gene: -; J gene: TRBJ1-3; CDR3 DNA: TGTGCCAGCAGCCAGGAGCGATTAAAAAGAGATCTGGAGAACACCATATATTTT; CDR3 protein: CASSQERLKRDLENTIYF
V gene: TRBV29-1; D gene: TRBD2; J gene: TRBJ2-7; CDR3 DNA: TGCAGCGCGTCCGGGACTAGCGGCGTGCAGTACTTC; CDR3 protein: CSASGTSGVQYF
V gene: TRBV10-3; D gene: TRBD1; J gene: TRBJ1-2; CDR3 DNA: TGTGCCACGACAATGACAGGGGGTTATGGCTACACCTTC; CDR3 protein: CATTMTGGYGYTF
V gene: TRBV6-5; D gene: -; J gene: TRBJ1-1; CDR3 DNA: TGTGCCAGCAGCAAGGGGCAGGGGTACACTGAAGCTTTCTTT; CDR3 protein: CASSKGQGYTEAFF
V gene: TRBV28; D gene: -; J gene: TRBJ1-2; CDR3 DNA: TGTGCCAGCAGTCTTACGGGACATTTTGGCTACACCTTC; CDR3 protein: CASSLTGHFGYTF
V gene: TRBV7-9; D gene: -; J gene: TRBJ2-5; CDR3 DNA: TGTGCCAGCAGCCACGACTTAGAAGAGACCCAGTACTTC; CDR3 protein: CASSHDLEETQYF
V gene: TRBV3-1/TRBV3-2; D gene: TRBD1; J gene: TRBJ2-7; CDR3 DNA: TGTGCCAGCAGCCAGGCCGCCGGGACAGCCTCCTACGAGCAGTACTTC; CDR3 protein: CASSQAAGTASYEQYF
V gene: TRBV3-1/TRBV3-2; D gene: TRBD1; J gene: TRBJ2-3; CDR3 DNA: TGTGCCAGCAGCCGGGACAGGAGGGCAGATACGCAGTATTTT; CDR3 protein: CASSRDRRADTQYF